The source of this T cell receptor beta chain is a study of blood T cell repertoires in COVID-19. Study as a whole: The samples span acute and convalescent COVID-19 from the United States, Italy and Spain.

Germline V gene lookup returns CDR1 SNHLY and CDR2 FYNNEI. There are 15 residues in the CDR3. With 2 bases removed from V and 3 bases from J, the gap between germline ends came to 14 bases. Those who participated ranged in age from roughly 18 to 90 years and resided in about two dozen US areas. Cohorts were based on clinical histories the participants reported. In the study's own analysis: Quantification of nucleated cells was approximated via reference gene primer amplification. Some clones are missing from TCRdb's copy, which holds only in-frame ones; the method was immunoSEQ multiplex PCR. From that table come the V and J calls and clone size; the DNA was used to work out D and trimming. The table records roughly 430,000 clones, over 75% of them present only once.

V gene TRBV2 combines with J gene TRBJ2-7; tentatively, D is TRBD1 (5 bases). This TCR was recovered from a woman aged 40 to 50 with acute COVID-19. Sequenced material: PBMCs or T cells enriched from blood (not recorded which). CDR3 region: CASSELPGNFYEQYF. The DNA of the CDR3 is TGTGCCAGCAGTGAATTGCCAGGGAATTTCTACGAGCAGTACTTC.